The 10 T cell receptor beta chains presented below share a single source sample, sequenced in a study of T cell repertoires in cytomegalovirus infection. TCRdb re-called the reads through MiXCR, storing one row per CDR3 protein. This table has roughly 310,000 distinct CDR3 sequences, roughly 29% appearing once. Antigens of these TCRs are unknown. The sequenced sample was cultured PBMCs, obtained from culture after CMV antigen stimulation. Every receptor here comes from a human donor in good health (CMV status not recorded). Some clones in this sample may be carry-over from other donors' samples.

The chain's CDR3 is CASRQGHWSNQPQHF. CDR3 in DNA: TGTGCCAGCAGACAGGGCCATTGGAGCAATCAGCCCCAGCATTTT. This chain joins TRBV6-1 and TRBJ1-5; a possible D gene is TRBD1 (6 bases). Germline CDR1 is MNHNS and CDR2 is SASEGT. Trimming stripped 6 bases from V and 1 base from J, with 13 bases between. The CDR3 is 15 amino acids.

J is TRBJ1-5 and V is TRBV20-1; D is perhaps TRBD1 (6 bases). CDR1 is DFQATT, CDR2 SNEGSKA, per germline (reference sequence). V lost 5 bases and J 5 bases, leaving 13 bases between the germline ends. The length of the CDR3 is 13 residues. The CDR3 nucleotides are TGCAGTGCTCGTCGGGGGCGGGATCAGCCCCAGCATTTT. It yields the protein CSARRGRDQPQHF.

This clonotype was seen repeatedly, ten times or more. The CDR3 DNA reads as TGCAGTGCTTTTATTATGGGGACTAGCGGTTACAATGAGCAGTTCTTC. Its translation: CSAFIMGTSGYNEQFF. This chain links TRBV20-1 with TRBJ2-1; 11 bases fit TRBD2. Germline V CDR1 and CDR2: DFQATT, SNEGSKA (reference sequence). The CDR3 contains 16 residues. The V gene end was trimmed by 5 bases and the J gene end by 4 bases; junction bases not matched to a gene: 10.

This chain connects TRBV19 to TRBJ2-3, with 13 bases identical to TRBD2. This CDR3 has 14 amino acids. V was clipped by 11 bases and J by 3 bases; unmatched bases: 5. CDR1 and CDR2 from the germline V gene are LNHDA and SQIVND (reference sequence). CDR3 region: CAATSGRVTDTQYF. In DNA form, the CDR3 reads TGTGCCGCAACTAGCGGGAGGGTGACAGATACGCAGTATTTT.

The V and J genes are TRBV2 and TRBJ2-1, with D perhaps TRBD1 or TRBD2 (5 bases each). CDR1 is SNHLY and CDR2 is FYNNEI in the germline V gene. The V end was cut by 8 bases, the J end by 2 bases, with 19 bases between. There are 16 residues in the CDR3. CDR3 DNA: TGTGCCAGCGAGGGTGCTACAGGCTCGACCTACAATGAGCAGTTCTTC. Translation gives CASEGATGSTYNEQFF.

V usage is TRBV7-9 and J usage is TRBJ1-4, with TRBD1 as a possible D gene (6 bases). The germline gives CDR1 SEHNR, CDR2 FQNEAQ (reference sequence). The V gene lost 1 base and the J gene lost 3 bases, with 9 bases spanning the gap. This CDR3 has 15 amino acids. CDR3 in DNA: TGTGCCAGCAGCTTAGTAGAGGGGGCTAATGAAAAACTGTTTTTT. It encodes CASSLVEGANEKLFF.

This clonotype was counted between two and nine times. CDR3 nucleotides: TGTGCCATCAGGGGCAGCTTGAACACTGAAGCTTTCTTT. This sequence encodes CAIRGSLNTEAFF. The chain employs TRBV10-3 and TRBJ1-1; D is ambiguous. V lost 6 bases and J lost 0, with 8 bases in between. The CDR3 covers 13 residues. Germline assignment: CDR1 ENHRY and CDR2 SYGVKD.

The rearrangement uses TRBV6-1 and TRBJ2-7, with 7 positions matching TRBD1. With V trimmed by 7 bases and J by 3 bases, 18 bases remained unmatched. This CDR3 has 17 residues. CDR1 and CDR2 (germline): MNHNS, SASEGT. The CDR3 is CASTESTGPRGYYEQYF. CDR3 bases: TGTGCCAGCACTGAGTCGACAGGGCCGAGGGGGTACTACGAGCAGTACTTC.

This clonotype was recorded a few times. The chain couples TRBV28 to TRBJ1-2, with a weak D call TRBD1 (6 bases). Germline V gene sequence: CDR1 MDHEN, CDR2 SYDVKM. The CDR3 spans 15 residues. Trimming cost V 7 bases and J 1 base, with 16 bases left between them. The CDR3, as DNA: TGTGCCAGCACCCCGGGGGGGGGGCATAACTATGGCTACACCTTC. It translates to CASTPGGGHNYGYTF.

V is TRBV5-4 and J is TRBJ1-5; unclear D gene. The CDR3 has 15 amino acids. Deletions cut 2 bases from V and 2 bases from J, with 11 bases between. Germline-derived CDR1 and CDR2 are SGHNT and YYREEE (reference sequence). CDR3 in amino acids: CASSLAEQGNQPQHF. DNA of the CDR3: TGTGCCAGCAGCTTAGCAGAGCAAGGCAATCAGCCCCAGCATTTT.